The 30 T cell receptor beta chains presented below share a single source sample, sequenced in a study of blood T cell repertoires in COVID-19 (dated by TCRdb to the early 2020s). Libraries were prepared through the immunoSEQ multiplex PCR assay. The table comes from immuneACCESS by way of TCRdb, which keeps in-frame sequences with V and J called. Part of the clones is missing from these tables; in studies checked, under half for an unresolved V gene and the rest for unknown reasons. This sample lists over 110,000 clones; 84% were detected once. The ten most abundant clones make up roughly 4.3% of the sample. What was sequenced was PBMCs or T cells enriched from blood (not recorded which). Receptors were obtained from a man over 45 in a cohort exposed to, infected with or recovered from COVID-19 (not recorded which).

The rearrangement links TRBV15 to TRBJ2-3; D call uncertain. The length of the CDR3 is 10 residues. Germline V gene sequence: CDR1 LNHNV, CDR2 YYDKDF (reference sequence). V dropped 10 bases and J dropped 1 base, with 3 bases sitting between them. CDR3 sequence: CARGTDTQYF. The CDR3 DNA follows: TGTGCCAGAGGCACAGATACGCAGTATTTT.

This clone is a singleton in its sample. The rearrangement uses TRBV6-2 or TRBV6-3 and TRBJ2-7, with 9 positions matching TRBD1. The junction had 10 bases not matched to a gene; V was cut back by 6 bases and J by 4 bases. The germline V gene encodes CDR1 MNHEY and CDR2 SVGEGT. This CDR3 is built from 15 residues. The CDR3 region has the DNA TGTGCCAGCAGCCGTGACGCCGGGACAGGGTACGAGCAGTACTTC. It codes for CASSRDAGTGYEQYF.

Of note for this clone: An end of the junction does not agree with germline; a read error may underlie this. J is TRBJ1-5 and V is TRBV7-2; D is uncertain. The CDR3 sequence is 14 residues long. The germline V gene encodes CDR1 SGHTA and CDR2 FQGNSA. The CDR3 region is CASSLESANQPQHF. CDR3 nucleotides: TGTGCCAGCAGTTTAGAGAGTGCGAATCAGCCCCAGCATTTT.

The chain joins TRBV27 to TRBJ1-1; D possibly corresponds to TRBD1 (5 bases). The CDR3 spans 13 residues. Trimming removed 6 bases at V and 7 bases at J, with 15 bases between. CDR1 and CDR2 from the germline V gene are MNHEY and SMNVEV (reference sequence). For the CDR3, the DNA is TGTGCCAGCAGACCTGGGGGGAGGAGTGAAGCTTTCTTT. This translates into CASRPGGRSEAFF.

J is TRBJ2-7 and V is TRBV11-2, with a tentative D call TRBD1 (6 bases). The CDR3 has 14 amino acids. CDR1 and CDR2 from the germline V gene are SGHAT and FQNNGV. The V gene lost 3 bases and the J gene lost 2 bases, with 11 bases spanning the gap. The CDR3, as DNA: TGTGCCAGCAGCTTTGACAGGTTAACCTACGAGCAGTACTTC. It codes for CASSFDRLTYEQYF.

The chain couples TRBV2 to TRBJ1-4, with 10 bases lining up with TRBD1. Trimming removed 1 base from V and 7 bases from J; junction bases left unmatched: 6. The CDR3 length is 16 residues. CDR1 SNHLY and CDR2 FYNNEI come from the germline V gene. The CDR3 reads CASSEGTGGFSEKLFF. The CDR3 region has the DNA TGTGCCAGCAGTGAAGGGACAGGGGGTTTCTCTGAAAAACTGTTTTTT.

This chain joins TRBV10-3 and TRBJ1-1, with D perhaps TRBD1 (6 bases). V was shortened by 4 bases and J by 5 bases, with 11 bases between the two germline ends. Germline CDR1 reads ENHRY; CDR2 reads SYGVKD. The CDR3 has 13 amino acids. The CDR3 DNA follows: TGTGCCATCAGTGGGCAGGGGCTAACTGAAGCTTTCTTT. Its translation is CAISGQGLTEAFF.

The chain combines TRBV20-1 with TRBJ1-2; TRBD1 aligns across 7 bases. The junction had 4 bases not matched to a gene; V was cut back by 5 bases and J by 7 bases. Germline CDR1 reads DFQATT; CDR2 reads SNEGSKA (reference sequence). This CDR3 region has 11 residues. The CDR3: CSAQRTGGYTF. CDR3 DNA: TGCAGTGCTCAAAGGACAGGTGGCTACACCTTC.

The chain uses TRBV19 and TRBJ1-4, with a tentative D call TRBD1 (6 bases). Deletions cut 4 bases from V and 5 bases from J, with 17 bases between. The germline V gene has CDR1 LNHDA and CDR2 SQIVND (reference sequence). The CDR3 length is 16 residues. The CDR3: CASSTSSGTWNEKLFF. CDR3 sequence (DNA): TGTGCCAGTAGTACCTCTTCCGGGACATGGAATGAAAAACTGTTTTTT. Combining the CDR3 with reference TRBV19 and TRBJ1-4 gives the whole variable domain DGGITQSPKYLFRKEGQNVTLSCEQNLNHDAMYWYRQDPGQGLRLIYYSQIVNDFQKGDIAEGYSVSREKKESFPLTVTSAQKNPTAFYLCASSTSSGTWNEKLFFGSGTQLSVL.

The count of this clone is one. The chain is built from TRBV4-2 and TRBJ2-1; tentatively, D is TRBD2 (6 bases). CDR1 and CDR2 (germline): LGHNA, YNFKEQ. CDR3 length: 17 residues. V was shortened by 0 bases and J by 0 bases, with 12 bases between the two germline ends. The CDR3 nucleotides are TGTGCCAGCAGCCAAGATCTGGGACTTAGCTCCTACAATGAGCAGTTCTTC. As protein: CASSQDLGLSSYNEQFF.

The chain uses TRBV11-3 and TRBJ2-1; D gene unclear. This CDR3 contains 13 residues. Trimming cost V 2 bases and J 2 bases, with 4 bases left between them. Germline V CDR1 and CDR2: SGHNT, YENEEA. The CDR3 region is CASSLTPYNEQFF. The CDR3 DNA is TGTGCCAGCAGCTTAACTCCCTACAATGAGCAGTTCTTC.

The chain joins TRBV6-2 or TRBV6-3 to TRBJ2-7; D remains unclear. This CDR3 has 12 amino acids. Germline values: CDR1 MNHEY, CDR2 SVGEGT. The V end was cut by 2 bases, the J end by 7 bases, with 9 bases between. The CDR3 loop reads CASSYVAREQYF. The DNA for the CDR3 is TGTGCCAGCAGTTACGTAGCTAGGGAGCAGTACTTC.

The chain carries TRBV10-3 and TRBJ2-2; possibly TRBD1 for D (6 bases). V was clipped by 4 bases and J by 3 bases, with 9 bases between them. Germline CDR1 is ENHRY and CDR2 is SYGVKD. This CDR3 contains 14 residues. The DNA for the CDR3 is TGTGCCATCAGTGGGGGGACACACACCGGGGAGCTGTTTTTT. Translated, it gives CAISGGTHTGELFF.

The gene calls are TRBV5-4 and TRBJ2-2; TRBD2 aligns across 11 bases. Looked up from germline, CDR1 is SGHNT and CDR2 is YYREEE (reference sequence). The ends lost 0 bases at V and 3 bases at J; junction bases unmatched: 4. The CDR3 covers 17 residues. CDR3 residues: CASSLDLGLADTGELFF. CDR3 DNA sequence: TGTGCCAGCAGCTTGGACCTGGGACTAGCGGACACCGGGGAGCTGTTTTTT.

CDR3: CASSFLLLGAHGYTF. The CDR3 bases are TGTGCCAGCAGCTTTTTGTTACTGGGAGCCCATGGCTACACCTTC. The rearrangement links TRBV11-2 to TRBJ1-2; D uncertain. The CDR3 has 15 amino acids. Germline V gives CDR1 SGHAT, CDR2 FQNNGV. V was trimmed by 3 bases and J by 6 bases, leaving 17 bases between them.

The rearrangement joins TRBV19 to TRBJ2-7; 11 positions match TRBD1. Germline loops: CDR1 LNHDA, CDR2 SQIVND (reference sequence). CDR3 length: 13 amino acids. V lost 5 bases to trimming and J lost 9 bases; unmatched junction nucleotides: 6. The CDR3 here is CASSGGQGVWQYF. The CDR3 nucleotides read TGTGCCAGTAGTGGGGGACAGGGGGTCTGGCAGTACTTC.

The rearrangement uses TRBV19 and TRBJ1-2, with D perhaps TRBD1 (6 bases). With 6 bases removed from V and 8 bases from J, the gap between germline ends came to 13 bases. The CDR3 loop spans 12 amino acids. Germline V gene sequence: CDR1 LNHDA, CDR2 SQIVND (reference sequence). The CDR3 loop reads CASRQDRYGYTF. The CDR3 coding sequence is TGTGCCAGTAGACAGGACAGATACGGCTACACCTTC.

V is TRBV29-1 and J is TRBJ2-7; TRBD2 matches at 9 bases. CDR1 is SQVTM and CDR2 is ANQGSEA in the germline V gene. The CDR3 sequence is 13 residues long. V was clipped by 8 bases and J by 6 bases; unmatched bases: 11. CDR3 sequence (DNA): TGCAGCTTCTCCCGGCTAGCGGGATCCGAGCAGTACTTC. It yields the protein CSFSRLAGSEQYF.

J is TRBJ2-6 and V is TRBV10-2; 7 bases are a match to TRBD1. Per the germline V gene, CDR1 is WSHSY and CDR2 is SAAADI. Losses at the gene ends were 7 bases for V and 4 bases for J; bases not matched to a gene: 13. The CDR3 is 17 amino acids. The CDR3 loop reads CASTPPVTGVGANVLTF. CDR3 bases: TGCGCCAGCACTCCCCCGGTAACAGGGGTCGGGGCCAACGTCCTGACTTTC.

The chain employs TRBV5-5 and TRBJ1-3; D gene ambiguous. Per germline, CDR1 SGHKS and CDR2 YYEKEE (reference sequence). This CDR3 spans 16 amino acids. Trimming took off 3 bases at V and 0 bases at J, with 13 bases between the two ends. The CDR3 region is CASSWEPRSSGNTIYF. CDR3 DNA: TGTGCCAGCAGCTGGGAGCCTCGAAGCTCTGGAAACACCATATATTTT.

V usage is TRBV10-2 and J usage is TRBJ2-3; 10 bases align to TRBD1. The germline gives CDR1 WSHSY, CDR2 SAAADI. CDR3 length: 14 residues. V shed 10 bases and J 8 bases; nucleotides not matched to a gene: 12. CDR3 nucleotide sequence: TGCGCCATCACCGTCGACAGGGGGCAAGGTACGCAGTATTTT. It yields the protein CAITVDRGQGTQYF.

The rearrangement joins TRBV4-1 to TRBJ2-7; 10 positions match TRBD1. Germline values: CDR1 MGHRA, CDR2 YSYEKL. This CDR3 region has 17 residues. V was pared by 0 bases and J by 2 bases, with 7 bases of the junction left unmatched. The CDR3: CASSQDERTGGTYEQYF. CDR3 coding DNA: TGCGCCAGCAGCCAAGATGAACGGACAGGGGGGACCTACGAGCAGTACTTC.

The chain combines TRBV29-1 with TRBJ2-1; 10 bases map to TRBD2. Germline assignment: CDR1 SQVTM and CDR2 ANQGSEA. The CDR3 totals 16 residues. Germline trimming cut 6 bases from V and 8 bases from J; bases unmatched to any gene: 16. The chain's CDR3 is CSVRGLAGGNWDEQFF. DNA of the CDR3: TGCAGCGTGAGGGGATTAGCGGGGGGAAACTGGGATGAGCAGTTCTTC.

The rearrangement links TRBV2 to TRBJ2-3, with 15 bases identical to TRBD2. Trimming removed 6 bases from V and 4 bases from J; junction bases left unmatched: 11. The germline CDR1 and CDR2 sequences are SNHLY and FYNNEI. The CDR3 covers 18 residues. CDR3 bases: TGTGCCAGCAGCGCTCCCCCGGGACTAGCGGGGGGTTCAGATACGCAGTATTTT. As protein: CASSAPPGLAGGSDTQYF.

The chain recombines TRBV10-3 with TRBJ1-1, with D perhaps TRBD1 (5 bases). CDR1 is ENHRY, CDR2 SYGVKD, per germline. V dropped 5 bases and J dropped 0 bases, with 7 bases sitting between them. The CDR3 is made up of 13 amino acids. For the CDR3, the DNA is TGTGCCATCAGTACAGGTTTGAACACTGAAGCTTTCTTT. Protein product: CAISTGLNTEAFF.

The chain links TRBV7-9 to TRBJ2-7, with a weak D call TRBD1 (6 bases). V gave up 0 bases and J gave up 2 bases, with 11 bases separating them. In germline, CDR1 is SEHNR, CDR2 FQNEAQ (reference sequence). The CDR3 length is 15 residues. The CDR3 sequence is CASSLAAGATYEQYF. CDR3 in DNA: TGTGCCAGCAGCTTAGCTGCAGGGGCCACCTACGAGCAGTACTTC.

This clone was detected only once. The chain couples TRBV14 to TRBJ2-3; D is unresolved. CDR3 length: 15 residues. Germline V lookup: CDR1 SGHDN, CDR2 FVKESK. The V end lost 1 base, the J end lost 0 bases, and 8 bases lay between the germline ends. The CDR3, as DNA: TGTGCCAGCAGCCAAGTCGACACTAGCACAGATACGCAGTATTTT. This sequence encodes CASSQVDTSTDTQYF.

This chain connects TRBV7-9 to TRBJ2-7; no reliable D call. Germline V gene data show CDR1 as SEHNR and CDR2 as FQNEAQ (reference sequence). The CDR3 totals 11 residues. V lost 5 bases and J 9 bases, leaving 11 bases between the germline ends. As DNA, the CDR3 is TGTGCCAGCAGCCCCCTGCTCGGGCAGTACTTC. This sequence encodes CASSPLLGQYF.

V gene TRBV6-5 combines with J gene TRBJ1-2; tentatively, D is TRBD1 (6 bases). The V gene's germline CDR1 is MNHEY and CDR2 SVGAGI. The germline V and J ends were trimmed by 8 bases and 4 bases, with 14 bases remaining between them. This CDR3 spans 13 amino acids. CDR3 sequence: CASGLQGGYGYTF. The DNA for the CDR3 is TGTGCCAGCGGCCTACAGGGTGGCTATGGCTACACCTTC.

The chain recombines TRBV27 with TRBJ1-1; no definite D call. The CDR3 is made up of 15 amino acids. V was cut by 0 bases and J by 0 bases, with 8 bases left in between. The germline V gene encodes CDR1 MNHEY and CDR2 SMNVEV (reference sequence). The CDR3 here is CASSLSSGVNTEAFF. The CDR3 nucleotides read TGTGCCAGCAGTTTATCGTCAGGTGTGAACACTGAAGCTTTCTTT.